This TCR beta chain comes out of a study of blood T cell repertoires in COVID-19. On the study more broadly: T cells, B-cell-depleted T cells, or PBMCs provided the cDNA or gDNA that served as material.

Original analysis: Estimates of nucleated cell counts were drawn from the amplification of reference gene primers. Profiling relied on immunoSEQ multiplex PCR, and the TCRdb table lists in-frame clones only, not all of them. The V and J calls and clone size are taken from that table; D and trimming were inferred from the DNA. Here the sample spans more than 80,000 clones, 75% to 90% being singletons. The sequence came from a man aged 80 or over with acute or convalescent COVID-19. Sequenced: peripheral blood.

The CDR3: CASNLGGSDNEQFF. In DNA form, the CDR3 reads TGTGCCAGCAATCTGGGAGGATCGGACAATGAGCAGTTCTTC. The rearrangement joins TRBV28 to TRBJ2-1; a possible D gene is TRBD2 (6 bases). CDR1 MDHEN and CDR2 SYDVKM come from the germline V gene. V was pared by 7 bases and J by 5 bases, with 15 bases between. The CDR3 is 14 amino acids.